Below, 8 T cell receptor beta chains from the same sample are listed, as sequenced in a study of T-cell reconstitution after alpha-beta-depleted transplantation in children. Unique molecular identifiers were incorporated during preparation of the TCRbeta library. TCRdb independently ran MiXCR on the PCR reads; one entry per CDR3 protein. Of hundreds of thousands of distinct CDR3 sequences detected, around 16% appear once; the ten largest clones hold 1.1%. The sequencing here drew on PBMCs from the stem cell graft donor, taken from the stem cell graft. Receptor source: a human donor who donated a stem cell graft to a child with acute myeloid leukemia.

Ten or more counts support this clonotype. The CDR3 region has the DNA TGTGCCAGCAGCTCGGGACTCCAAGAGACCCAGTACTTC. Translated: CASSSGLQETQYF. The rearrangement joins TRBV12-3 or TRBV12-4 to TRBJ2-5; a possible D gene is TRBD2 (6 bases). The CDR3 contains 13 residues. V was pared by 6 bases and J by 1 base, with 9 bases between.

This clonotype came up many times. V usage is TRBV5-6 and J usage is TRBJ1-5, with D possibly TRBD1 on 6 matching bases. Germline CDR1 reads SGHDT; CDR2 reads YYEEEE. The CDR3 loop spans 14 amino acids. The ends were cut back, 0 bases at V and 6 bases at J, with 10 bases in the middle. This CDR3 reads CASSLGTGIQPQHF. The CDR3 DNA is TGTGCCAGCAGCTTGGGCACAGGGATTCAGCCCCAGCATTTT.

V usage is TRBV20-1 and J usage is TRBJ1-2; D is unclear. Trimming took 1 base from V and 2 from J, leaving 5 bases between them. Germline V CDR1 and CDR2: DFQATT, SNEGSKA (reference sequence). The length of the CDR3 is 12 residues. In DNA form, the CDR3 reads TGCAGTGCTAGAGTCTCCAACTATGGCTACACCTTC. Translating it yields CSARVSNYGYTF.

The V gene is TRBV10-2, the J gene TRBJ2-2; D is uncertain. Germline V gene sequence: CDR1 WSHSY, CDR2 SAAADI. There are 14 residues in the CDR3. Trimming cost V 6 bases and J 1 base, with 9 bases left between them. This chain's CDR3 is CASRWGKNTGELFF. The CDR3 DNA sequence: TGCGCCAGCAGGTGGGGAAAGAACACCGGGGAGCTGTTTTTT.

The chain uses TRBV6-5 and TRBJ1-1; D call uncertain. Germline lookup yields CDR1 MNHEY and CDR2 SVGAGI. The CDR3 length is 17 residues. V lost 6 bases, J lost 5 bases, and 25 bases lay in between. CDR3 bases: TGTGCCAGCAGCTACGCCGACGGACTCAGAGGAGGTACTGAAGCTTTCTTT. It encodes CASSYADGLRGGTEAFF.

This clonotype was observed a handful of times. V usage is TRBV5-5 and J usage is TRBJ2-3; D possibly corresponds to TRBD1 (5 bases). Trimming took off 0 bases at V and 4 bases at J, with 12 bases between the two ends. Germline V lookup: CDR1 SGHKS, CDR2 YYEKEE (reference sequence). The length of the CDR3 is 15 residues. CDR3 in DNA: TGTGCCAGCAGCTTGGCGCAGGGAATCCCAGATACGCAGTATTTT. Translating it yields CASSLAQGIPDTQYF.

This clonotype was seen ten or more times. The V call is TRBV29-1, the J call TRBJ2-7; TRBD1 aligns across 10 bases. The CDR3 runs 15 residues. Germline CDR1 reads SQVTM; CDR2 reads ANQGSEA. The junction had 12 bases not matched to a gene; V was cut back by 7 bases and J by 3 bases. The CDR3 nucleotides are TGCAGCGCACCCAGGACAGGGGGAAGGTACTACGAGCAGTACGTC. Encoded protein: CSAPRTGGRYYEQYV.

V is TRBV7-2 and J is TRBJ1-2; TRBD1 might be the D (5 bases). This CDR3 spans 14 amino acids. CDR1 is SGHTA, CDR2 FQGNSA, per germline. The V end was cut by 5 bases, the J end by 5 bases, with 15 bases between. CDR3 DNA sequence: TGTGCCAGCAGCAATCCCGGGACCGCTTATGGCTACACCTTC. Protein sequence: CASSNPGTAYGYTF. The whole variable domain, remainder taken from reference TRBV7-2 and TRBJ1-2, is GAGVSQSPSNKVTEKGKDVELRCDPISGHTALYWYRQSLGQGLEFLIYFQGNSAPDKSGLPSDRFSAERTGGSVSTLTIQRTQQEDSAVYLCASSNPGTAYGYTFGSGTRLTVV.